This TCR beta chain was profiled in a study of shared clonotypes between healthy human individuals. Libraries were prepared by immunoSEQ multiplex PCR; TCRdb keeps only in-frame clonotypes and omits some of them. The table records over a million clones, about 77% of them present only once. The CDR3 length is 18 residues. This rearrangement joins TRBV12-2 to TRBJ2-1; TRBD1, the table's D call, lacks a check against the DNA. TRBV12-2 has pseudogene status. This TCR was recovered from a man aged 18 to 29 in good health. Material: memory CD4+ T cells sorted from blood. Subset defined: CD45RA-negative fraction. Written as DNA, the CDR3 is TGTGCAAGTCGCTTAGTGGGGTCCGGGCAGGGCAACTACAATGAGCAGTTCTTC. Residues: CASRLVGSGQGNYNEQFF.